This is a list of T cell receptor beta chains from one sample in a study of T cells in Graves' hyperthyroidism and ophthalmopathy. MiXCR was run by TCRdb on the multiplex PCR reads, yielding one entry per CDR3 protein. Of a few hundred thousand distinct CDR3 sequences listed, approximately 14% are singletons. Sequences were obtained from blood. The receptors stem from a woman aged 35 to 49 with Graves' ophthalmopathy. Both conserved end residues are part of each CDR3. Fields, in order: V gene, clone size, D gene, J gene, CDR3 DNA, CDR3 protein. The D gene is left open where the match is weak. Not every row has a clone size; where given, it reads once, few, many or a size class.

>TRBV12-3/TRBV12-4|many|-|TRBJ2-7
TGTGCCAGCTGCTATTGGGGCGAAGAAGAGCAGTACTTC
CASCYWGEEEQYF
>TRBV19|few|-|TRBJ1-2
TGTGCCAGTAGTGGTAGTAGTTGGGCTGTCTATGGCTACACCTTC
CASSGSSWAVYGYTF
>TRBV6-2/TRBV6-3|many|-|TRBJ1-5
TGTGCCAGCAGTACCTCCCTTGGGGGTAGCAATCAGCCCCAGCATTTT
CASSTSLGGSNQPQHF
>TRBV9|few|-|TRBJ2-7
TGTGCCAGCAGCGTAGATACGTCTTCGGGCGAGCAGTACTTC
CASSVDTSSGEQYF
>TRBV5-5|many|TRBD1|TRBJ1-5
TGTGCCAGCAGCTTAACAGGGGGCAATAGCAATCAGCCCCAGCATTTT
CASSLTGGNSNQPQHF
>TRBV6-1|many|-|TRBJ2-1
TGTGCCAGCAGTGAACTGACTATAGACAATGAGCAGTTCTTC
CASSELTIDNEQFF
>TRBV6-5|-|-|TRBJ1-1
TGTGCCAGCAGTTACAGTAGGGGAGTCGTGAACACTGAAGCTTTCTTT
CASSYSRGVVNTEAFF
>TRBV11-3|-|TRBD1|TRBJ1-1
TGTGCCAGCAGCTTTTCGGCACTAAGGACAGGCCAGAACACTGAAGCTTTCTTT
CASSFSALRTGQNTEAFF
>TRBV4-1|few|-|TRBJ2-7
TGCGCCAGCAGCCAAGATCAGGGACCCTACGAGCAGTACTTC
CASSQDQGPYEQYF
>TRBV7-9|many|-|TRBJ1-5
TGTGCCAGCAGCGCCGGGACCCTCAATCAGCCCCAGCATTTT
CASSAGTLNQPQHF
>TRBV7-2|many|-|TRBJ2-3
TGTGCCAGCAGCGGAATTTCCCTCGTCCGATCAGATACGCAGTATTTT
CASSGISLVRSDTQYF
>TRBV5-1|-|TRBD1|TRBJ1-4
TGCGCCAGCACCGCAGGGGGAAATACTAATGAAAAACTGTTTTTT
CASTAGGNTNEKLFF
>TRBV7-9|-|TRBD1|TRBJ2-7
TGTGCCAGCAGCTACTCCGGGACAGCCTACGAGCAGTACTTC
CASSYSGTAYEQYF
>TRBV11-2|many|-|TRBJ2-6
TGTGCCAGCAGCAGGCTACTAAGGGCAACCGGGGCCAACGTCCTGACTTTC
CASSRLLRATGANVLTF
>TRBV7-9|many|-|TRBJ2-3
TGTGCCAGCAGCCCCTCGCGGGGGCGGTCGGATACGCAGTATTTT
CASSPSRGRSDTQYF
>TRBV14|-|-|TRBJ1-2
TGTGCCAGCAGCCCGTTTTTGCAGGACAACTTCTATGGCTACACCTTC
CASSPFLQDNFYGYTF
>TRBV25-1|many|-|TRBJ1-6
TGTGCCAGCAGTGGGACACAGGGAAATTCACCCCTCCACTTT
CASSGTQGNSPLHF
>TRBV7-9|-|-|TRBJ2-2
TGTGCCAGCAGCTTTGATCTGGGAACGGCCGGGGAGCTGTTTTTT
CASSFDLGTAGELFF
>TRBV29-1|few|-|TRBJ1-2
TGCAGCGTTGAAGATGGGGCCGGGGGTGGCTACACCTTC
CSVEDGAGGGYTF
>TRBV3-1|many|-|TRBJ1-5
TGTGCCAGCAGCCAAGGCTTGTTGGTTCTAGGTCAGCCCCAGCATTTT
CASSQGLLVLGQPQHF
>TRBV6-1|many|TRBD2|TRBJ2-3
TGTGCCAGCAGGAGATCTAGCGGGGGGGCCAAAAAAAGCACAGATACGCAGTATTTT
CASRRSSGGAKKSTDTQYF
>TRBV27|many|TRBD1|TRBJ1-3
TGTGCCAGCAGTTCCTACAGGGGTTCTGGAAACACCATATATTTT
CASSSYRGSGNTIYF
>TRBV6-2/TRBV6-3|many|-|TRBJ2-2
TGTGCCAGCAGTTTCCGGCTAGCCACCGGGGAGCTGTTTTTT
CASSFRLATGELFF
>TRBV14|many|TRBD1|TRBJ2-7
TGTGCCAGCAGCCAAGATCTCGGACAGGGCTCCTACGAGCAGTACTTC
CASSQDLGQGSYEQYF
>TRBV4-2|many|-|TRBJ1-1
TGTGCCAGCAGCCAACGGGAGGGCACTGAAGCTTTCTTT
CASSQREGTEAFF
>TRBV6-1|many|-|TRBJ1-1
TGTGCCAGCAGTGATAGGAGGGCCGGGAACACTGAAGCTTTCTTT
CASSDRRAGNTEAFF
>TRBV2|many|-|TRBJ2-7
TGTGCCAGCAGTGTAGCAGGGGCCTACGAGCAGTACTTC
CASSVAGAYEQYF
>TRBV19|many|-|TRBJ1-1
TGTGCCAGTAGCAAACAGGGTGGAAAAACTGAAGCTTTCTTT
CASSKQGGKTEAFF
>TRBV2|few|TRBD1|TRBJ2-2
TGTGCCAGCAGTGCGTGGACAGGCGGTACCGGGGAGCTGTTTTTT
CASSAWTGGTGELFF
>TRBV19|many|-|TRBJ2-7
TGTGCCAGTAGTGTTGGCTGGAGCTCCTACGAGCAGTACTTC
CASSVGWSSYEQYF
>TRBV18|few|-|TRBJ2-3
TGTGCCAGCTCACCAAAGCAGGGCACAGATACGCAGTATTTT
CASSPKQGTDTQYF
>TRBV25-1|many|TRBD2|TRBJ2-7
TGTGCCAGCAGCGGGGGGTCCTACGAGCAGTACTTC
CASSGGSYEQYF
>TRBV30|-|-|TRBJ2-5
TGTGCCTGGAGTAGAGTGGCAGCCCGGGGAGAGACCCAGTACTTC
CAWSRVAARGETQYF
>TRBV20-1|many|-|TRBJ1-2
TGCAGTGCCCGAAGGGGGTATGGCTACACCTTC
CSARRGYGYTF
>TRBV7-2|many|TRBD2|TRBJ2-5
TGTGCCAGCAGCTTACAAATAGCGGGGAATTACCCCCAAGAGACCCAGTACTTC
CASSLQIAGNYPQETQYF
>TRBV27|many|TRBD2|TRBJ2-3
TGTGCCAGCAGTAAGCGGGGGACTAGCACAGATACGCAGTATTTT
CASSKRGTSTDTQYF
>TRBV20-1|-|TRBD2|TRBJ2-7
TGCAGTGCTAGAGTCCTGGGCGGGGGGTCTTACGAGCAGTACTTC
CSARVLGGGSYEQYF
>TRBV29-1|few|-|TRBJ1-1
TGCAGCCTCGCGGCAGTCGCAGGGGAGGCTTTCTTT
CSLAAVAGEAFF
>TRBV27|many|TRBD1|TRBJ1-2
TGTGCCAGCAGCTCTTCCGGGACAGCTAACTATGGCTACACCTTC
CASSSSGTANYGYTF
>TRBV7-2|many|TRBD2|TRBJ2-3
TGTGCCAGCAGCTTAGTTGCGGGGGGAACCACAGATACGCAGTATTTT
CASSLVAGGTTDTQYF
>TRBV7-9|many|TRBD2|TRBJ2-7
TGTGCCAGCAGCGGTGGGACTAGCGGGAGGGCCTCGCTCCCCGAGCAGTACTTC
CASSGGTSGRASLPEQYF
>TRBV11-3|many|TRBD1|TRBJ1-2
TGTGCCAGCAGCACTAGGGGACAGGGGGCCGTCTTCAGCTACACCTTC
CASSTRGQGAVFSYTF
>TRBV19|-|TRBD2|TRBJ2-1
TGTGCCAGTAGTATCTATTTGCGGGGGTACAATGAGCAGTTCTTC
CASSIYLRGYNEQFF
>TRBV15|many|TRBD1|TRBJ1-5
TGTGCCACCAGCAGAGTTGGGACAGGCAATCAGCCCCAGCATTTT
CATSRVGTGNQPQHF
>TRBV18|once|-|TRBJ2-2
TGTGCCAGCTCACTCAACCGACAGGTGGTGGCCGGGGAGCTGTTTTTT
CASSLNRQVVAGELFF
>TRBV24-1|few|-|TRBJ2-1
TGTGCCACCAGGGGAGTTTCTGAGCAGTTCTTC
CATRGVSEQFF
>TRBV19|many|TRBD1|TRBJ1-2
TGTGCCAGCAGGGACAGGGGGCGCGAAGCTAACTATGGCTACACCTTC
CASRDRGREANYGYTF
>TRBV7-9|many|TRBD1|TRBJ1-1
TGTGCCAGCAGCCCTCCAGGGGACAGATTGAACACTGAAGCTTTCTTT
CASSPPGDRLNTEAFF
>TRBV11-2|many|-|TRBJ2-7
TGTGCCAGCAGCCCGTACAGGGGACTCTACGAGCAGTACTTC
CASSPYRGLYEQYF
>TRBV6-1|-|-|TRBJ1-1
TGTGCCAGCAGTAAAACAGCTTCCACTGAAGCTTTCTTT
CASSKTASTEAFF
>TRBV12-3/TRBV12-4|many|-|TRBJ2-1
TGTGCCAGCAGCAGGTATGGGTACAATGAGCAGTTCTTC
CASSRYGYNEQFF
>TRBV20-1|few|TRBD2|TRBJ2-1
TGCAGTGCTAGTGGCGGGGGGGCTTATGAGCAGTTCTTC
CSASGGGAYEQFF
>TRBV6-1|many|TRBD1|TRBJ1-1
TGTGCCAGCAGGGAGACAGGGCAGACTGAAGCTTTCTTT
CASRETGQTEAFF
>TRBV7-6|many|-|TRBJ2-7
TGTGCCAGCAGCCTACCAACCGGAGGGAACGAGCAGTACTTC
CASSLPTGGNEQYF
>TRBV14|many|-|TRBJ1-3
TGTGCCAGCAGCTTAAGGACGGGGAGCTCTGGAAACACCATATATTTT
CASSLRTGSSGNTIYF